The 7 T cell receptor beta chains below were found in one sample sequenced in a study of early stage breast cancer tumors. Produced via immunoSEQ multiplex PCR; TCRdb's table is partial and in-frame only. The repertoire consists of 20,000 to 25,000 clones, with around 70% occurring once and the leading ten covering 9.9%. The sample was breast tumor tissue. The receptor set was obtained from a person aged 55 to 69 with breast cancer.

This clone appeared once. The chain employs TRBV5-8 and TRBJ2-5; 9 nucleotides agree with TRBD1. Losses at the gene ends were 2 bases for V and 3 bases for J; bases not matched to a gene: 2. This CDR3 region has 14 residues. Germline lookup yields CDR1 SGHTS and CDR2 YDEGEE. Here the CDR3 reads CASSFGTGKETQYF. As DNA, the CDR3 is TGTGCCAGCAGCTTCGGGACAGGGAAAGAGACCCAGTACTTC.

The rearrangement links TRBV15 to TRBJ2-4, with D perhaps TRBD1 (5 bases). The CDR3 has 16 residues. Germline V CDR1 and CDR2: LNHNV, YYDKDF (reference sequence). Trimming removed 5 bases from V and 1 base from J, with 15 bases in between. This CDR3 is CATSVPGFAAKNIQYF. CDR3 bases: TGTGCCACCAGCGTTCCAGGGTTCGCCGCCAAAAACATTCAGTACTTC.

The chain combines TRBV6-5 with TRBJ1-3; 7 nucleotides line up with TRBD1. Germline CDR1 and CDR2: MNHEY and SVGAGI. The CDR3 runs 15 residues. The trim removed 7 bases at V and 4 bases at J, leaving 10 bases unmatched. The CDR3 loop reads CASTTGSLEGNTIYF. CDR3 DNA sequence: TGTGCCAGCACGACAGGGAGTCTCGAGGGAAACACCATATATTTT.

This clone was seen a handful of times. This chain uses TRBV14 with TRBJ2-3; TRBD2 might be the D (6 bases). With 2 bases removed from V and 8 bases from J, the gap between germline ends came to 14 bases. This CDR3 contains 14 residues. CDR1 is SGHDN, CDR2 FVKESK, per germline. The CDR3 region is CASSQTGVPSTQYF. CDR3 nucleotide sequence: TGTGCCAGCAGCCAAACGGGAGTGCCTTCTACGCAGTATTTT.

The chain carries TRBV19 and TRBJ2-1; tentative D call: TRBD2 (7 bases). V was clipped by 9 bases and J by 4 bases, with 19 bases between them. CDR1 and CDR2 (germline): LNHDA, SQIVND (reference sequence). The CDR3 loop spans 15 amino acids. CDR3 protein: CASKRGRERYNEQFF. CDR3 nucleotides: TGTGCCAGCAAACGGGGGCGGGAGAGGTACAATGAGCAGTTCTTC.

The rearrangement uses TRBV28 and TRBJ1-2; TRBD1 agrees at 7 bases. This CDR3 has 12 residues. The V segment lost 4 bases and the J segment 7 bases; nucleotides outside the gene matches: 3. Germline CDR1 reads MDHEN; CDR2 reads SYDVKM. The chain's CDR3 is CASSSGTAGYTF. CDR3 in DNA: TGTGCCAGCAGTTCCGGGACAGCTGGCTACACCTTC.

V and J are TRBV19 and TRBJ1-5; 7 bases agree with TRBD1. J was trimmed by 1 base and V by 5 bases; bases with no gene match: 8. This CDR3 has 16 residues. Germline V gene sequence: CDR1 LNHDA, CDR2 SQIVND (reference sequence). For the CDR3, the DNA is TGTGCCAGTAGTGTGACACACAGGGGAAGCAATCAGCCCCAGCATTTT. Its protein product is CASSVTHRGSNQPQHF.